These T cell receptor beta chains were read from a single sample in a study of OX40 agonist ivuxolimab in advanced cancers. This table comes from immunoSEQ multiplex PCR, and its TCRdb copy is limited to in-frame clones, with some not included. Of 130,000 or so clones detected, around 93% appear once; the ten largest clones hold about 0.93%. The input for sequencing was CD4+ or CD8+ T cells sorted from blood, taken in a trial of the OX40 agonist ivuxolimab. These TCRs come from an adult with an advanced solid tumor such as melanoma, head and neck, liver or kidney cancer. Both conserved end residues are part of each CDR3. The D gene is left open where the match is weak. Some rows have no size entry. The others give once, few or many, or a class for an expanded clone.

>.|TRBV5-1|TRBJ1-2|once
TGCGCCAGCAGCGGGGGGACAAGACCTAACTATGGCTACACCTTC
CASSGGTRPNYGYTF
>.|TRBV28|TRBJ2-1|.
TGTGCCAGCAGCCTTCGGGACGGGAGAGGTAACAATGAGCAGTTCTTC
CASSLRDGRGNNEQFF
>.|TRBV28|TRBJ1-5|.
TGTGCCAGCTCCCCCCCGCCGGGGGGGTGGTCCCAGCATTTT
CASSPPPGGWSQHF
>.|TRBV5-4|TRBJ2-5|.
TGTGCCAGCAGCCGCCCACTTCAAGAGACCCAGTACTTC
CASSRPLQETQYF
>.|TRBV28|TRBJ1-2|once
TGTGCCAGTGGGGGGACTTTTGGGTATGGCTACACCTTC
CASGGTFGYGYTF
>TRBD1|TRBV6-5|TRBJ2-2|.
TGTGCCAGCAGTCGACAGGGGAGGAACACCGGGGAGCTGTTTTTT
CASSRQGRNTGELFF
>.|TRBV7-9|TRBJ1-1|.
TGTGCCAGCAGCTTAGTACCTAACACTGAAGCTTTCTTT
CASSLVPNTEAFF
>TRBD1|TRBV5-4|TRBJ1-5|.
TGTGCCAGCAGCTTGGACGGACAGGGCGGCAATCAGCCCCAGCATTTT
CASSLDGQGGNQPQHF
>TRBD1|TRBV7-9|TRBJ2-7|.
TGTGCCAGCAGCTCGTTGGACAGGGCGACTTACGAGCAGTACTTC
CASSSLDRATYEQYF
>.|TRBV28|TRBJ2-7|once
TGTGCCAGCAGCATAGACCCCCTCTTCTACGAGCAGTACTTC
CASSIDPLFYEQYF
>TRBD1|TRBV6-5|TRBJ1-5|.
TGTGCCAGCAGTTACTCGGGGACAGGGAATCAGCCCCAGCATTTT
CASSYSGTGNQPQHF
>TRBD1|TRBV6-6|TRBJ2-1|.
TGTGCCAGCACCCCGGACAGGGGGTTTGTCAATGAGCAGTTCTTC
CASTPDRGFVNEQFF
>.|TRBV21-1|TRBJ2-3|.
TGTGCCAGCAGCAAAAGTGACCCCTGGACAGGGAGCGCAGATACGCAGTATTTT
CASSKSDPWTGSADTQYF
>.|TRBV10-3|TRBJ1-2|.
TGTGCCATCAGTGCGGTCAGGGCTGATGGCTACACCTTC
CAISAVRADGYTF
>.|TRBV7-2|TRBJ1-2|.
TGTGCCAGCAGCCCTATGGACAGCTATGGCTACACCTTC
CASSPMDSYGYTF
>TRBD1|TRBV5-4|TRBJ2-3|.
TGTGCCAGCAGCCCGGACAGGGGGAGGACAGATACGCAGTATTTT
CASSPDRGRTDTQYF
>.|TRBV5-6|TRBJ1-5|once
TGTGCCAGCAGCATCCGAACGGGACTGGCGGGTCAGCCCCAGCATTTT
CASSIRTGLAGQPQHF
>.|TRBV7-2|TRBJ2-5|.
TGTGCCAGCAGCTCTGGGTTCCAAGAGACCCAGTACTTC
CASSSGFQETQYF
>.|TRBV5-6|TRBJ1-5|.
TGTGCCAGCAGCTTGGGTATTAGCAATCAGCCCCAGCATTTT
CASSLGISNQPQHF
>.|TRBV28|TRBJ1-2|once
TGTGCCAGCACCTTTACCGACAGGTCCTTATATGGCTACACCTTC
CASTFTDRSLYGYTF
>.|TRBV6-5|TRBJ2-2|once
TGTGCCAGCAGTTACTGGAGTAACACCGGGGAGCTGTTTTTT
CASSYWSNTGELFF
>TRBD1|TRBV2|TRBJ1-2|.
TGTGCCAGCAGTCCCTGGGGACAGGGAGGGAATGGCTACACCTTC
CASSPWGQGGNGYTF
>.|TRBV19|TRBJ1-5|.
TGTGCCAGTATGGACACCTATAGCAATCAGCCCCAGCATTTT
CASMDTYSNQPQHF
>TRBD2|TRBV28|TRBJ2-1|few
TGTGCCAGCAGTGGGACTAGTACGGATGAGCAGTTCTTC
CASSGTSTDEQFF
>TRBD1|TRBV7-2|TRBJ2-7|once
TGTGCCAGCAGCTCCCTTTACAGGGGAATATACGAGCAGTACTTC
CASSSLYRGIYEQYF
>.|TRBV7-8|TRBJ1-4|.
TGTGCCAGCAGCTTTTCGCCGGGGCTGGAAAAACTGTTTTTT
CASSFSPGLEKLFF
>.|TRBV20-1|TRBJ2-7|.
TGCAGTGCTCTAGGACCGGTCGAGCAGTACTTC
CSALGPVEQYF
>TRBD2|TRBV6-5|TRBJ2-5|.
TGTGCCAGCAGTTGGGATACTAGCGGTGGGGAGACCCAGTACTTC
CASSWDTSGGETQYF
>TRBD1|TRBV4-3|TRBJ2-5|once
TGCGCCAGCAGCCGCCACCTGATGGGGACAGGGAATGGAGAGACCCAGTACTTC
CASSRHLMGTGNGETQYF
>.|TRBV6-6|TRBJ1-5|.
TGTGCCAGCAGTTACTCAACGGGTCCCAATCAGCCCCAGCATTTT
CASSYSTGPNQPQHF
>.|TRBV15|TRBJ2-4|.
TGTGCCACCAGCAGAGATACGGGCAAAAACATTCAGTACTTC
CATSRDTGKNIQYF
>.|TRBV5-1|TRBJ2-2|few
TGCGCCAGCAGCGGTGGGGCAGGAGACACCGGGGAGCTGTTTTTT
CASSGGAGDTGELFF
>.|TRBV7-2|TRBJ1-2|.
TGTGCCAGCAGCGAACAGGGATCTGGCTACACCTTC
CASSEQGSGYTF
>TRBD1|TRBV7-2|TRBJ1-2|.
TGTGCCAGCAGCCCCGACAGGGGAAACTATGGCTACACCTTC
CASSPDRGNYGYTF
>.|TRBV19|TRBJ1-1|.
TGTGCCAGTACCCCCGGGGGACGGATGAACACTGAAGCTTTCTTT
CASTPGGRMNTEAFF
>TRBD1|TRBV7-6|TRBJ1-3|.
TGTGCCAGCAGCCCGAGACAGGGGAGACCTGGAAACACCATATATTTT
CASSPRQGRPGNTIYF
>TRBD1|TRBV29-1|TRBJ2-7|.
TGCAGCGTTTGGGACAGGGTGTTCGAGCAGTACTTC
CSVWDRVFEQYF
>.|TRBV7-9|TRBJ2-2|.
TGTGCCAGCAGCTTAGTAGCCCACAAGGGTAGTATCGCCGGGGAGCTGTTTTTT
CASSLVAHKGSIAGELFF
>TRBD1|TRBV9|TRBJ1-4|.
TGTGCCAGCAGCGTAGAGAGTGGACAGGGGACGGCTAATGAAAAACTGTTTTTT
CASSVESGQGTANEKLFF
>.|TRBV4-3|TRBJ2-1|.
TGCGCCAGCAGCCTCGGGGCGGTCAATGAGCAGTTCTTC
CASSLGAVNEQFF
>.|TRBV15|TRBJ1-1|.
TGTGCCACCAGCAGAGATCTTGAGGGTCGCACTGAAGCTTTCTTT
CATSRDLEGRTEAFF
>TRBD1|TRBV19|TRBJ1-2|.
TGTGCCAGTAGTCTCCTGGGACAGCGCTATGGCTACACCTTC
CASSLLGQRYGYTF
>TRBD1|TRBV27|TRBJ1-2|.
TGTGCCAGCAGTCCGACAGGGGCCCACTATGGCTACACCTTC
CASSPTGAHYGYTF
>.|TRBV6-5|TRBJ2-1|.
TGTGCCAGCAGTTACCTGGGACCGAGCTCCTACAATGAGCAGTTCTTC
CASSYLGPSSYNEQFF
>.|TRBV4-3|TRBJ2-7|.
TGCGCCAGCAGCCAAGAATCAGATTACTACGAGCAGTACTTC
CASSQESDYYEQYF
>TRBD2|TRBV5-4|TRBJ2-2|.
TGTGCCAGCAGCCCTGGACTAGGCTCGGAGCTGTTTTTT
CASSPGLGSELFF
>TRBD2|TRBV6-5|TRBJ2-1|.
TGTGCCAGCAGCTCCGGGACTAGCGGGAGGCTTGAGCAGTTCTTC
CASSSGTSGRLEQFF
>.|TRBV27|TRBJ2-5|.
TGTGCCAGCAGTCCCAGGGTCCGGGAGACCCAGTACTTC
CASSPRVRETQYF
>.|TRBV28|TRBJ1-6|.
TGTGCCAGCAGTTTTGCCCCGGGGAGGGATTCACCCCTCCACTTT
CASSFAPGRDSPLHF
>.|TRBV5-8|TRBJ2-7|once
TGTGCCAGCACCCCACAGGGTTCCTCCTACGAGCAGTACTTC
CASTPQGSSYEQYF
>TRBD1|TRBV19|TRBJ2-1|.
TGTGCCAGTACCCCGTGGGGGACAGTCTACAATGAGCAGTTCTTC
CASTPWGTVYNEQFF
>.|TRBV9|TRBJ1-4|.
TGTGCCAGCAGCGTAGGGGGGGCACCTAATGAAAAACTGTTTTTT
CASSVGGAPNEKLFF
>.|TRBV10-3|TRBJ1-5|.
TGTGCCATCAGTTGGGACACGGGCTCTCAGCCCCAGCATTTT
CAISWDTGSQPQHF
>.|TRBV28|TRBJ2-2|.
TGTGCCAGCTGGTCGGGCACCGGGGAGCTGTTTTTT
CASWSGTGELFF